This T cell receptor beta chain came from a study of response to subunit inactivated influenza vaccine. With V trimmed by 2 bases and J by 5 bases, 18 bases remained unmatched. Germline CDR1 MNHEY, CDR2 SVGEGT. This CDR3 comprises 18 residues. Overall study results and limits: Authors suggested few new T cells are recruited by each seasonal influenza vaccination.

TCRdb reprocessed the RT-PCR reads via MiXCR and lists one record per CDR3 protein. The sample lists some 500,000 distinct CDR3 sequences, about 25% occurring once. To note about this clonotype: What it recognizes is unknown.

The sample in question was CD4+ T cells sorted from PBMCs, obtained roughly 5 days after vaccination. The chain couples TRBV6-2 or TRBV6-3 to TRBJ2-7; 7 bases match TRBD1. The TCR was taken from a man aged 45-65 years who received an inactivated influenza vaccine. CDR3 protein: CASSYPTRSGQSRDEQYF. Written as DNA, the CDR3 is TGTGCCAGCAGTTACCCCACCCGTTCGGGACAGAGCCGGGACGAGCAGTACTTC.